This T cell receptor beta chain was observed in a study of blood T cell repertoires in COVID-19 (dated by TCRdb to the early 2020s). Regarding the research as a whole: Samples from collaborators originated in the United States, Italy and Spain and spanned both the acute and convalescent phases of COVID-19. The samples were drawn from the first 160 participants of the ongoing ImmuneRACE study and from under 1,500 subjects provided by 6 global collaborators. Deeply sampled blood TCRbeta repertoires from subjects exposed to, actively infected with, or recovered from COVID-19 were included in the dataset. Sample metadata almost always included a de-identified subject ID, COVID-19 status, age in years and sex. The material from the prospective study consisted of cDNA or gDNA derived from T cells, B-cell-depleted T cells, or PBMCs. Where available, HLA class I and class II types were taken from metadata supplied by the sample provider and were not determined by assay-based typing. A freely available public database, intended as a resource for researchers studying the immune response to SARS-CoV-2, is where the repertoires were released.

TCRbeta CDR3 regions were amplified from genomic DNA using the immunoSEQ Assay, a bias-controlled multiplex PCR. Per the source publication's procedure: Nucleated cell counts per sample were estimated from amplification of reference gene primers within the assay. To quantify the absolute abundance of each unique TCRbeta CDR3 rearrangement, sequence reads were collapsed and filtered. Productive Simpson clonality was computed per sample as the square root of Simpson's diversity index over productive rearrangements. Not all clones reach the TCRdb copy of this immuneACCESS table, which keeps in-frame sequences only. Checked studies attribute under half of the gap to unresolved V genes and leave the rest unexplained. The V and J calls and the clone size are those of that table, but D and trimming were determined from the DNA. The table for this sample lists approximately 200,000 clones; approximately 82% of them were counted only once. The ten largest account for 6.5% to 7% of the sample.

Summary of the overall study and its limitations: Clinical and demographic metadata were provided uncurated, with the amount varying by source and participant.

From V the trimming removes 1 base and from J it removes 5 bases, while the gene matches leave 9 bases of the junction unaccounted for. For CDR1 and CDR2, the germline V gene (reference sequence) lists SSHAT and FNYEAQ. There are 17 amino acids in the CDR3, from cysteine to phenylalanine inclusive. Solely the CDR3 DNA is kept, with 51 bases framed from the first base. Whole blood was collected in K2EDTA tubes by collaborating institutions according to the institutions' own protocols. For TCRbeta analysis, collaborators shipped samples as frozen whole blood, isolated PBMCs, or DNA extracted from either of those sample types. Notes on this clone: This receptor's antigen is unknown. No base quality information exists; no much larger clone differs at one position.

The sequenced sample was peripheral blood. This receptor chain uses TRBV7-7 and TRBJ2-5; TRBD2 lines up with 11 middle nucleotides. The sequence was obtained from a human donor with acute or convalescent COVID-19. The donor label of this sample is uncertain. The CDR3 protein is CASSLGGSGRAVETQYF. The sequenced DNA: TGTGCCAGCAGCTTAGGCGGTAGCGGGAGGGCCGTTGAGACCCAGTACTTC.